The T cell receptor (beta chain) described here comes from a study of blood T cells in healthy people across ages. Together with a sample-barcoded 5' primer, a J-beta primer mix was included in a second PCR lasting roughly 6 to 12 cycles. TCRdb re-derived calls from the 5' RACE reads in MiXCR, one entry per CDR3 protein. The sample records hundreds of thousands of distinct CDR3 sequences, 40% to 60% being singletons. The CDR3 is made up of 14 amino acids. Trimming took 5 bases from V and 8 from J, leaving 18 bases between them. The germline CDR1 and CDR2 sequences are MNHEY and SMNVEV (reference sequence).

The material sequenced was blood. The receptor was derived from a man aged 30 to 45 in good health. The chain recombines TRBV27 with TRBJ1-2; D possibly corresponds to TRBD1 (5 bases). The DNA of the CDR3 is TGTGCCAGCAGTAGGGTAGGGGCCTTGGGGGGCTACACCTTC. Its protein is CASSRVGALGGYTF.